In this sample, the clone carrying this TCR beta chain turned up a few times. The data belong to a study of early T cells in non-severe SARS-CoV-2 infection. Across the study: The authors sequenced bulk RNA from unsorted whole blood, leaving chains unpaired.

The TCR library protocol attached unique molecular identifiers to the individual cDNA molecules. A single record per CDR3 protein comes from TCRdb applying MiXCR to the 5' RACE reads. The sample carries about 64,000 distinct CDR3 sequences, over 9% recorded once. Germline loops: CDR1 DFQATT, CDR2 SNEGSKA (reference sequence). Trimming removed 3 bases from V and 6 bases from J, with 17 bases in between. This CDR3 comprises 14 residues. The material sequenced was whole blood, taken at baseline. The sequence was obtained from an adult who was a healthcare worker with PCR-confirmed SARS-CoV-2 infection or an uninfected control (not recorded which). V gene TRBV20-1 combines with J gene TRBJ2-5, with D tentatively TRBD2 (6 bases). The CDR3 DNA is TGCAGTGCTAGGGAGTCAGGGAGGAGAAAGACCCAGTACTTC. Its protein is CSARESGRRKTQYF.